Included here is one TCR beta chain sequence, with context. The target antigen is unknown. The method was immunoSEQ multiplex PCR; TCRdb's version includes in-frame clones alone and lacks a portion of them. Of approximately 22,000 clones detected, about 82% appear once; the ten largest clones hold 21%. The sample belongs to a study of lymphopenia after photon versus proton radiotherapy. Germline V gene data show CDR1 as SGHVS and CDR2 as FQNEAQ. The CDR3 extends over 15 amino acids. Germline trimming cut 1 base from V and 3 bases from J; bases unmatched to any gene: 1. Overall study findings and caveats: Post-nadir diversity loss with photons came from oligoclonal expansion, particularly CD8+ Temra cells. Photon-treated patients lost naive T cells and TCR diversity; proton-treated stayed stable.

Sequenced here: peripheral blood, sampled from a patient treated with proton-based radiotherapy. The receptor comes from a woman in her 70s with pancreatic cancer. The rearrangement uses TRBV7-8 and TRBJ2-7, with 12 positions matching TRBD2. The CDR3 protein is CASSLGLAGDYEQYF. For the CDR3, the DNA is TGTGCCAGCAGCTTAGGACTAGCGGGGGACTACGAGCAGTACTTC.